This TCR beta chain originates from a study of T cells in Graves' hyperthyroidism and ophthalmopathy. RNA transcripts gave rise to amplified TCR beta CDR3 regions. TCR CDR3 underwent first-round RT-PCR with the HTBI primer set. TCRdb reanalysed the multiplex PCR reads using MiXCR and keeps one entry per CDR3 protein. The table includes 400,000 or so distinct CDR3 sequences, roughly 14% detected once. This clonotype was picked up many times. Its target is not known. Diagnosis relied on clinical symptoms, serum thyroxine and TRAb, thyroid ultrasound and orbital computed tomography. Study conclusions and caveats: Ophthalmopathy stood apart from stable hyperthyroidism in a 13 V-J model. It was a median around 6 months before onset that the model predicted ophthalmopathy.

The CDR3 is made up of 12 amino acids. Trimming removed 8 bases at V and 3 bases at J, with 11 bases between. Germline V gene lookup returns CDR1 SQVTM and CDR2 ANQGSEA. This TCR derives from a woman aged 25-40 years with Graves' ophthalmopathy. The J gene is TRBJ1-3, the V gene TRBV29-1; D unresolved. Specimen: blood. The CDR3 loop is CSTREGGNTIYF. The CDR3 DNA reads TGCAGCACCCGGGAGGGTGGAAACACCATATATTTT. The full variable domain, rest sourced from reference TRBV29-1 and TRBJ1-3, is SAVISQKPSRDICQRGTSLTIQCQVDSQVTMMFWYRQQPGQSLTLIATANQGSEATYESGFVIDKFPISRPNLTFSTLTVSNMSPEDSSIYLCSTREGGNTIYFGEGSWLTVV.